This TCR beta chain was obtained from a study of blood T cell repertoires in COVID-19. At the level of the study: Nucleic acid was either cDNA or gDNA, and it came from T cells, B-cell-depleted T cells, or PBMCs.

The age range of participants was about 18 to 100 years, with residence in about two dozen US areas. Two negative PCRs, clearance, or symptom resolution had been documented for recovered Cohort 3 donors. Trimming cost V 5 bases and J 14 bases, with 19 bases left between them. The CDR3 covers 13 residues. The V gene's germline CDR1 is SGHVS and CDR2 FNYEAQ. The table came from immunoSEQ multiplex PCR; TCRdb's copy has only in-frame clones and leaves some out. The table includes some 400,000 clones, under 90% detected once. The receptor's source is a woman aged 25-40 years who had recovered from COVID-19. The chain is built from TRBV7-6 and TRBJ2-1, with D possibly being TRBD2 (7 bases). Sequenced: PBMCs or T cells enriched from blood (not recorded which). The CDR3 DNA reads TGTGCCAGCAGCCTAGGGGGGGGTAGCCAAGAGTTCTTC. The encoded protein is CASSLGGGSQEFF. The full variable domain, rest sourced from reference TRBV7-6 and TRBJ2-1, is GAGVSQSPRYKVTKRGQDVALRCDPISGHVSLYWYRQALGQGPEFLTYFNYEAQQDKSGLPNDRFSAERPEGSISTLTIQRTEQRDSAMYRCASSLGGGSQEFFGPGTRLTVL.